The clone carrying this T cell receptor (beta chain) was seen many times. The antigen is unknown. This record belongs to a study of T cells in Graves' hyperthyroidism and ophthalmopathy. V lost 7 bases and J lost 5, with 11 bases in between. CDR1 is SQVTM and CDR2 is ANQGSEA in the germline V gene. The CDR3 runs to 11 residues. Regarding the study as a whole: Blood also contained most expanded thyroid clonotypes above 0.001.

Amplification of TCR beta CDR3 regions was performed using RNA transcripts as template. With the HTBI primer set, the TCR CDR3 went through a first round of RT-PCR. TCRdb reprocessed the multiplex PCR reads via MiXCR and lists one record per CDR3 protein. The sample includes about 260,000 distinct CDR3 sequences, 20% to 25% of them seen just once. Hyperthyroidism had been newly diagnosed in patients aged 18 to 65, and its duration was under 2 months. It was uncontrolled infection, other autoimmune disease, pregnancy or lactation that excluded patients. Extraction of PBMCs used roughly 10 ml of fresh peripheral blood.

The gene calls are TRBV29-1 and TRBJ2-5, with D hard to call. The receptor was isolated from a man in his forties with Graves' hyperthyroidism that later progressed to Graves' ophthalmopathy. Sample: blood. The chain's CDR3 is CSAHLGETQYF. As DNA, the CDR3 is TGCAGCGCCCATTTGGGGGAGACCCAGTACTTC.